The entry below gives a single T cell receptor (beta chain) sequence along with its context. Its antigen is unknown. A read error likely explains this, since a far larger clone differs by one base. TCR libraries were prepared from 15 ng of total RNA with the QIAseq Immune Repertoire TCR panel. MiXCR, run by TCRdb on the reads, gives a single entry per CDR3 protein. This sample yields under 300 distinct CDR3 sequences, of which more than 10% are seen a single time; approximately 58% belongs to the top ten. This sample was included in a study of circulating CD8 cells and anti-PD-1 response in melanoma. Study-wide results and caveats: At M1, fewer than 8% of TRB clonotypes appeared in multiple subsets.

V lost 0 bases and J 11 bases, leaving 23 bases between the germline ends. This CDR3 has 16 amino acids. The germline V gene has CDR1 SGDLS and CDR2 YYNGEE. Sorting of live CD3+CD8+TCRalphabeta+ cells by PD-1 and/or TIGIT gave four subsets. The rearrangement uses TRBV9 and TRBJ2-5; D remains unclear. This sequence was found in a human donor with melanoma. The material sequenced was CD8+ T cells from PBMCs, taken at baseline or after one month of anti-PD-1 therapy (not recorded which). The DNA for the CDR3 is TGTGCCAGCAGCGTAGTCGGCACGTTGACCTACAATGAGCAGTACTTC. It encodes CASSVVGTLTYNEQYF.